This T cell receptor beta chain comes out of a study of T cell changes during pregnancy in multiple sclerosis. The CDR3 runs 15 residues. The germline gives CDR1 MDHEN, CDR2 SYDVKM. V gave up 6 bases and J gave up 0 bases; unmatched junction bases: 6. Clones were sequenced by immunoSEQ multiplex PCR, and TCRdb holds only the in-frame ones, with some missing. Here the sample spans 65,000 to 95,000 clones, 85% to 95% being singletons. The receptor comes from a female donor in good health, enrolled as a control in a pregnancy study. This sample comprised peripheral blood, obtained in the second trimester of pregnancy. The genes are TRBV28 and TRBJ1-1; TRBD1 agrees at 8 bases. The CDR3 sequence is CASSTTGGMNTEAFF. CDR3 sequence (DNA): TGTGCCAGCAGCACAACAGGGGGGATGAACACTGAAGCTTTCTTT. Variable domain in full (rest from reference TRBV28 and TRBJ1-1): DVKVTQSSRYLVKRTGEKVFLECVQDMDHENMFWYRQDPGLGLRLIYFSYDVKMKEKGDIPEGYSVSREKKERFSLILESASTNQTSMYLCASSTTGGMNTEAFFGQGTRLTVV.